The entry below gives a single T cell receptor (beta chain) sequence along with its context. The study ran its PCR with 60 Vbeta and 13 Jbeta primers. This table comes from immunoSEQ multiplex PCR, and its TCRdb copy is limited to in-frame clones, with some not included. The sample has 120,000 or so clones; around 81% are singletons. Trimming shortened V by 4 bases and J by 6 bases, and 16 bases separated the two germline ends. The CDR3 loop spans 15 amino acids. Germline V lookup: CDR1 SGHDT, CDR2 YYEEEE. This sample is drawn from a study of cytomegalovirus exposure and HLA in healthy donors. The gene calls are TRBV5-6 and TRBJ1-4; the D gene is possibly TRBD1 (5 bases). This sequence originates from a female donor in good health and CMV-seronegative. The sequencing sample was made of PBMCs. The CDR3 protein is CASSRRTRDDEKLFF. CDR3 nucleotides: TGTGCCAGCAGCCGCCGCACCAGGGATGATGAAAAACTGTTTTTT.